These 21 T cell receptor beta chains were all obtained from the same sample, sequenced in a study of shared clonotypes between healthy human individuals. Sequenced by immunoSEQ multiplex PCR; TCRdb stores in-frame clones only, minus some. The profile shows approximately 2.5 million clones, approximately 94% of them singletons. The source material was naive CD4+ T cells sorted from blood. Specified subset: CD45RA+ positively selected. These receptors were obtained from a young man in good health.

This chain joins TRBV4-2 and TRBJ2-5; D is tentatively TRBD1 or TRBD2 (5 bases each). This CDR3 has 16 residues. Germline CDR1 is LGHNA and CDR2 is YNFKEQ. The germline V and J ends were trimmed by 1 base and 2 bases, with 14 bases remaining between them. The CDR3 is CASSQGDGLVQETQYF. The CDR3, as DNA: TGTGCCAGCAGCCAAGGGGACGGACTTGTACAAGAGACCCAGTACTTC.

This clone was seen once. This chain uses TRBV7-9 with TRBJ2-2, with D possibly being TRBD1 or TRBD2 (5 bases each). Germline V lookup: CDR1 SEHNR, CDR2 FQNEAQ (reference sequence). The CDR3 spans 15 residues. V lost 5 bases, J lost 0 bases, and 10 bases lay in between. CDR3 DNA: TGTGCCAGCAGCCGCAGGGAGACGAACACCGGGGAGCTGTTTTTT. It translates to CASSRRETNTGELFF.

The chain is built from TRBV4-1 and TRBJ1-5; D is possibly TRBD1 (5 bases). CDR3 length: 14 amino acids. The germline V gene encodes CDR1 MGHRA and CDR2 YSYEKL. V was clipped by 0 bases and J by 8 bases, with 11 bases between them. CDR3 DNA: TGCGCCAGCAGCCAAGAGGGGGGTCCGGAGCCCCAGCATTTT. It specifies CASSQEGGPEPQHF.

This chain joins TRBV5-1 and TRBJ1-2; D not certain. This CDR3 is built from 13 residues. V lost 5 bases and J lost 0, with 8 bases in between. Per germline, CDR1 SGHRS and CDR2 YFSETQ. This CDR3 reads CASRLGSNYGYTF. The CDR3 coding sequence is TGCGCCAGCAGGCTGGGTTCTAACTATGGCTACACCTTC.

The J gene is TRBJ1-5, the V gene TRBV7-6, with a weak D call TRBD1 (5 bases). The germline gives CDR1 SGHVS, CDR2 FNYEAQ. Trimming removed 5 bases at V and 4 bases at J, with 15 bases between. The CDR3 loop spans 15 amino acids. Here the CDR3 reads CASSVEAGSNQPQHF. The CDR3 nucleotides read TGTGCCAGCAGCGTGGAGGCAGGGTCAAATCAGCCCCAGCATTTT.

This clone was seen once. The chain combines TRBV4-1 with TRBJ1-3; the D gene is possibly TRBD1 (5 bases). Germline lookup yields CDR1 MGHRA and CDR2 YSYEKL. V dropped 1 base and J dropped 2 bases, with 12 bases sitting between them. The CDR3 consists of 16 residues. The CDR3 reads CASSQVERDPGNTIYF. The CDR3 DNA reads TGCGCCAGCAGCCAAGTTGAGAGGGACCCTGGAAACACCATATATTTT.

In DNA, the CDR3 is TGCGCCAGCAGCTACAATCCGGACAGGGGCGATAACTATGGCTACACCTTC. Amino acids: CASSYNPDRGDNYGYTF. The genes are TRBV5-1 and TRBJ1-2, with 9 nucleotides matching TRBD1. V gave up 3 bases and J gave up 1 base; unmatched junction bases: 10. There are 17 residues in the CDR3. Germline-derived CDR1 and CDR2 are SGHRS and YFSETQ.

CDR3 sequence: CARSGGTSGSLSYEQYF. CDR3 DNA sequence: TGTGCCAGAAGCGGGGGGACTAGCGGGAGTCTCTCCTACGAGCAGTACTTC. This chain connects TRBV5-3 to TRBJ2-7, with 14 nucleotides matching TRBD2. TRBV5-3 is given ORF status, its function remaining uncertain. The CDR3 loop spans 17 amino acids. Trimming at V came to 4 bases and at J to 0 bases, leaving 6 bases not matched to a gene.

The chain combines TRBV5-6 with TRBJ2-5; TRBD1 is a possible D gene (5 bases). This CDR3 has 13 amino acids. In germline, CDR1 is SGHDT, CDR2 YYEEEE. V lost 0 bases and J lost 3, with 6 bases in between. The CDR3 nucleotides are TGTGCCAGCAGCTTGGGCAGGGAAGAGACCCAGTACTTC. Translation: CASSLGREETQYF.

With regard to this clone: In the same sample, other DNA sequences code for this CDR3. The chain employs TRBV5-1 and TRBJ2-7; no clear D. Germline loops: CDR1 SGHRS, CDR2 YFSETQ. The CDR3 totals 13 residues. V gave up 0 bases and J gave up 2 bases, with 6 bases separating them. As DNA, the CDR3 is TGCGCCAGCAGCTTGGCCGGCACCTACGAGCAGTACTTC. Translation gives CASSLAGTYEQYF. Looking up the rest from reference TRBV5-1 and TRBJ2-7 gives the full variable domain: KAGVTQTPRYLIKTRGQQVTLSCSPISGHRSVSWYQQTPGQGLQFLFEYFSETQRNKGNFPGRFSGRQFSNSRSEMNVSTLELGDSALYLCASSLAGTYEQYFGPGTRLTVT.

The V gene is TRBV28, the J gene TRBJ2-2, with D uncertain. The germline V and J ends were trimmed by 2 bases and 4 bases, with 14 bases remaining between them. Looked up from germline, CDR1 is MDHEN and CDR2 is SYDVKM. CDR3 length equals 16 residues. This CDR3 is CASSLITLGGTGELFF. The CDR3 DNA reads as TGTGCCAGCAGTTTAATCACCTTAGGTGGCACCGGGGAGCTGTTTTTT.

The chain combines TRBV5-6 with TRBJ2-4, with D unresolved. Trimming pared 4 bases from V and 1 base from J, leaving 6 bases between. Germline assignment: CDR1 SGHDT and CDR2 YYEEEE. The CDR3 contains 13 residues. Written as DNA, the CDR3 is TGTGCCAGCAGCCCCAGGGCCAAAAACATTCAGTACTTC. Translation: CASSPRAKNIQYF.

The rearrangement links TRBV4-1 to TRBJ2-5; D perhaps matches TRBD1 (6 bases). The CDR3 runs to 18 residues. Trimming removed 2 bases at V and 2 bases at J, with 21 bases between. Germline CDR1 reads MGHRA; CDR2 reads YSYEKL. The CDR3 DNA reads TGCGCCAGCAGCCAAAACGTCGGGCAGGGGATATTTCAAGAGACCCAGTACTTC. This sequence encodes CASSQNVGQGIFQETQYF.

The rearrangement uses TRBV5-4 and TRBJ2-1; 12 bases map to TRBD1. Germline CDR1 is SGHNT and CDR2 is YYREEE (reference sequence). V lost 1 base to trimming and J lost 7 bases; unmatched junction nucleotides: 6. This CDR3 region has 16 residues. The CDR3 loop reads CASSLPGQGAFNEQFF. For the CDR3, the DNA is TGTGCCAGCAGCTTGCCGGGACAGGGGGCATTTAATGAGCAGTTCTTC. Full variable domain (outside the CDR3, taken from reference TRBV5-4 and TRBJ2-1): ETGVTQSPTHLIKTRGQQVTLRCSSQSGHNTVSWYQQALGQGPQFIFQYYREEENGRGNFPPRFSGLQFPNYSSELNVNALELDDSALYLCASSLPGQGAFNEQFFGPGTRLTVL.

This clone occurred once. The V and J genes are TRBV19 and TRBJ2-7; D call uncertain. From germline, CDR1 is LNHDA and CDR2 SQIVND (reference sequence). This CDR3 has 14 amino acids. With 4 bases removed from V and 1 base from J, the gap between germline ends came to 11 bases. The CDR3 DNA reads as TGTGCCAGTAGTACCCTTGTTGGGTCCTACGAGCAGTACTTC. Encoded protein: CASSTLVGSYEQYF. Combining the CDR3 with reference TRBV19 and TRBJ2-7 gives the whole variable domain DGGITQSPKYLFRKEGQNVTLSCEQNLNHDAMYWYRQDPGQGLRLIYYSQIVNDFQKGDIAEGYSVSREKKESFPLTVTSAQKNPTAFYLCASSTLVGSYEQYFGPGTRLTVT.

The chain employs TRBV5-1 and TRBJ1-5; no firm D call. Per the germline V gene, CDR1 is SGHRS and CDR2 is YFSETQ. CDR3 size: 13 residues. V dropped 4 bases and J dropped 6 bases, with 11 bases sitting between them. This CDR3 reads CASSVTAGQPQHF. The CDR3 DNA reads TGCGCCAGCAGCGTGACCGCGGGTCAGCCCCAGCATTTT.

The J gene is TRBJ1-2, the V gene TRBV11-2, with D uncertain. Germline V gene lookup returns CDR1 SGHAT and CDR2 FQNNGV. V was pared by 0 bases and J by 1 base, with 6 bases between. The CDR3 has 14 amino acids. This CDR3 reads CASSLEGLNYGYTF. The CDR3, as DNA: TGTGCCAGCAGCTTAGAAGGTCTTAACTATGGCTACACCTTC.

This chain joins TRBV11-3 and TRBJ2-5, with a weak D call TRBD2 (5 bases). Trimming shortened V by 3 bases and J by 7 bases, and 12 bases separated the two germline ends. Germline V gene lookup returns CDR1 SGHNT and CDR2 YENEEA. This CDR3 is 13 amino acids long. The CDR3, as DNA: TGTGCCAGCAGCTTTTCTAGCTTAGCGACCCAGTACTTC. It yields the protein CASSFSSLATQYF.

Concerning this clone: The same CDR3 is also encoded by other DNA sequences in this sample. The chain's CDR3 is CASSPSEGEAFF. CDR3 nucleotides: TGTGCCAGCTCACCCTCGGAAGGTGAAGCTTTCTTT. The rearrangement uses TRBV18 and TRBJ1-1; D remains ambiguous. The CDR3 totals 12 residues. Germline V CDR1 and CDR2: KGHSH, LQKENI. The V end was cut by 3 bases, the J end by 7 bases, with 9 bases between.

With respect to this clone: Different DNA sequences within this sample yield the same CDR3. This chain's CDR3 is CAISESGTDTQYF. DNA of the CDR3: TGTGCCATCAGTGAGTCCGGCACAGATACGCAGTATTTT. This chain joins TRBV10-3 and TRBJ2-3; D is uncertain. Trimming shortened V by 0 bases and J by 1 base, and 2 bases separated the two germline ends. CDR3 length: 13 amino acids. Germline lookup yields CDR1 ENHRY and CDR2 SYGVKD.

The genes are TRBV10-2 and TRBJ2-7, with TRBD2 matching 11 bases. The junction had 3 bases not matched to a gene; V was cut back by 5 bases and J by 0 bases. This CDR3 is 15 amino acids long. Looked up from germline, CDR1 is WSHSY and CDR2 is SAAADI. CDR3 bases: TGCGCCAGCAGTCGTACTAGCGGGAGCTCCTACGAGCAGTACTTC. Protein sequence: CASSRTSGSSYEQYF.